The 23 T cell receptor beta chains listed next were all sequenced from one sample in a study of blood T cell repertoires in COVID-19. TCRdb keeps only in-frame clones here, not all; method: immunoSEQ multiplex PCR. The sample includes roughly 30,000 clones, 80% to 90% of them seen just once. The sample taken for sequencing was peripheral blood. The receptors were sampled from a human donor in a cohort sampled during active COVID-19.

The chain joins TRBV5-1 to TRBJ2-7; TRBD1 aligns across 9 bases. The CDR3 is 16 amino acids. V lost 1 base, J lost 1 base, and 6 bases stayed unmatched. Looked up from germline, CDR1 is SGHRS and CDR2 is YFSETQ. The CDR3 DNA sequence: TGCGCCAGCAGCTTGTTCCCCGGGACAGGGTCCTACGAGCAGTACTTC. Translation: CASSLFPGTGSYEQYF. Full variable domain (rest looked up from reference TRBV5-1 and TRBJ2-7): KAGVTQTPRYLIKTRGQQVTLSCSPISGHRSVSWYQQTPGQGLQFLFEYFSETQRNKGNFPGRFSGRQFSNSRSEMNVSTLELGDSALYLCASSLFPGTGSYEQYFGPGTRLTVT.

The CDR3 is CASSQVGLAGLNTGELFF. For the CDR3, the DNA is TGTGCCAGCAGCCAAGTTGGGCTAGCGGGGTTGAACACCGGGGAGCTGTTTTTT. J is TRBJ2-2 and V is TRBV3-1 (or the pseudogene TRBV3-2), with 9 positions matching TRBD2. Trimming at V came to 1 base and at J to 1 base, leaving 7 bases not matched to a gene. Germline CDR1 reads LGHDT; CDR2 reads YNNKEL (reference sequence). The CDR3 extends over 18 amino acids.

This sequence joins TRBV7-9 and TRBJ2-1, with 9 positions matching TRBD2. CDR1 and CDR2 from the germline V gene are SEHNR and FQNEAQ (reference sequence). Trimming took 3 bases from V and 5 from J; bases not matched to a gene: 5. The CDR3 consists of 15 residues. The DNA of the CDR3 is TGTGCCAGCAGCTTTAGCGGGGGACTAAACAATGAGCAGTTCTTC. It codes for CASSFSGGLNNEQFF.

The rearrangement links TRBV6-1 to TRBJ1-6; tentative D call: TRBD1 (5 bases). In germline, CDR1 is MNHNS, CDR2 SASEGT. V was clipped by 0 bases and J by 9 bases, with 6 bases between them. The CDR3 contains 13 residues. CDR3 loop: CASSEATVSPLHF. Here the CDR3 DNA reads TGTGCCAGCAGTGAAGCGACAGTTTCACCCCTCCACTTT.

The chain employs TRBV10-1 and TRBJ1-5; 8 nucleotides line up with TRBD1. CDR1 WNHNN and CDR2 SYGVQD come from the germline V gene (reference sequence). CDR3 size: 16 residues. J was trimmed by 10 bases and V by 2 bases; bases with no gene match: 13. The chain's CDR3 is CASSEGLDREGLPQHF. The CDR3, as DNA: TGCGCCAGCAGTGAGGGGCTGGACAGGGAGGGTCTACCCCAGCATTTT.

The rearrangement uses TRBV5-6 and TRBJ2-7; the D gene is possibly TRBD2 (6 bases). This CDR3 has 14 residues. The V end was cut by 0 bases, the J end by 6 bases, with 13 bases between. Germline V gene lookup returns CDR1 SGHDT and CDR2 YYEEEE. The CDR3 here is CASSLGLGRGEQYF. In DNA form, the CDR3 reads TGTGCCAGCAGCTTGGGCTTGGGGCGGGGCGAGCAGTACTTC.

This clone was seen just once. The chain couples TRBV2 to TRBJ1-2; 8 bases are a match to TRBD1. Germline V gene sequence: CDR1 SNHLY, CDR2 FYNNEI. CDR3 length equals 15 residues. The junction had 6 bases not matched to a gene; V was cut back by 6 bases and J by 0 bases. The CDR3 DNA is TGTGCCAGCAGCCTGCGACAGGGGTCTAACTATGGCTACACCTTC. Protein: CASSLRQGSNYGYTF. Full variable domain (missing parts from reference TRBV2 and TRBJ1-2): EPEVTQTPSHQVTQMGQEVILRCVPISNHLYFYWYRQILGQKVEFLVSFYNNEISEKSEIFDDQFSVERPDGSNFTLKIRSTKLEDSAMYFCASSLRQGSNYGYTFGSGTRLTVV.

This chain joins TRBV7-8 and TRBJ1-2; possible D gene TRBD1, 5 bases. Trimming pared 0 bases from V and 4 bases from J, leaving 18 bases between. Germline V gene sequence: CDR1 SGHVS, CDR2 FQNEAQ. There are 17 residues in the CDR3. This CDR3 reads CASSLASGGGRIYGYTF. CDR3 DNA: TGTGCCAGCAGCTTAGCGTCCGGGGGGGGACGCATCTATGGCTACACCTTC. Full variable domain (remainder filled in from reference TRBV7-8 and TRBJ1-2): GAGVSQSPRYKVAKRGQDVALRCDPISGHVSLFWYQQALGQGPEFLTYFQNEAQLDKSGLPSDRFFAERPEGSVSTLKIQRTQQEDSAVYLCASSLASGGGRIYGYTFGSGTRLTVV.

This clone showed up just once. This rearrangement joins TRBV14 to TRBJ2-3; TRBD1 is a possible D gene (5 bases). There are 14 residues in the CDR3. V was trimmed by 4 bases and J by 2 bases, leaving 10 bases between them. Germline V CDR1 and CDR2: SGHDN, FVKESK. In DNA, the CDR3 is TGTGCCAGCAGCCGAACAGGCTACACAGATACGCAGTATTTT. Residues: CASSRTGYTDTQYF.

The chain carries TRBV2 and TRBJ2-7; 9 nucleotides line up with TRBD1. J gave up 5 bases and V 8 bases, and 13 bases lay outside the gene matches. Germline values: CDR1 SNHLY, CDR2 FYNNEI. This CDR3 region has 15 residues. DNA for the CDR3: TGTGCCAGCTCCCGAGGGACAGGGAGAATGAACGAGCAGTACTTC. Protein sequence: CASSRGTGRMNEQYF.

This clone appeared a single time. The chain has TRBV6-5 and TRBJ1-2; D not resolved. This CDR3 has 13 amino acids. Deletions cut 4 bases from V and 0 bases from J, with 6 bases between. From germline, CDR1 is MNHEY and CDR2 SVGAGI. CDR3 loop: CASSSLANYGYTF. CDR3 sequence (DNA): TGTGCCAGCAGTTCCCTAGCTAACTATGGCTACACCTTC.

The genes are TRBV7-6 and TRBJ2-3; D might be TRBD2 (6 bases). The CDR3 covers 16 residues. Per the germline V gene, CDR1 is SGHVS and CDR2 is FNYEAQ. The V end lost 7 bases, the J end lost 1 base, and 18 bases lay between the germline ends. CDR3 bases: TGTGCCAGCACGTTATCCCAACTAGCACGCACAGATACGCAGTATTTT. It is translated as CASTLSQLARTDTQYF.

The rearrangement uses TRBV30 and TRBJ2-3; D unclear. Trimming removed 0 bases from V and 4 bases from J, with 14 bases in between. The germline CDR1 and CDR2 sequences are GTSNPN and SVGIG (reference sequence). This CDR3 is built from 15 residues. CDR3 protein: CAWSVRSVAADTQYF. DNA for the CDR3: TGTGCCTGGAGTGTACGGAGTGTCGCTGCAGATACGCAGTATTTT.

V gene TRBV18 combines with J gene TRBJ2-2; D is perhaps TRBD1 (5 bases). There are 15 residues in the CDR3. Trimming cost V 2 bases and J 4 bases, with 11 bases left between them. Per germline, CDR1 KGHSH and CDR2 LQKENI. CDR3 sequence (DNA): TGTGCCAGCTCACCATCCCAGGGCAGCACCGGGGAGCTGTTTTTT. This translates into CASSPSQGSTGELFF.

V and J are TRBV29-1 and TRBJ1-6; D is ambiguous. This CDR3 contains 15 residues. V was pared by 7 bases and J by 0 bases, with 13 bases between. Germline V gene lookup returns CDR1 SQVTM and CDR2 ANQGSEA. CDR3 bases: TGCAGCGCTATGACCGGGAGCTCCTATAATTCACCCCTCCACTTT. Its protein is CSAMTGSSYNSPLHF.

This sequence joins TRBV9 and TRBJ2-3, with 11 bases lining up with TRBD2. Germline V CDR1 and CDR2: SGDLS, YYNGEE. V shed 4 bases and J 6 bases; nucleotides not matched to a gene: 4. The CDR3 runs to 14 residues. Written as DNA, the CDR3 is TGTGCCAGCAGCATTAGCGGGGGGGCCGATACGCAGTATTTT. As protein: CASSISGGADTQYF.

The V gene is TRBV24-1, the J gene TRBJ2-3; D is perhaps TRBD1 (6 bases). Per the germline V gene, CDR1 is KGHDR and CDR2 is SFDVKD. The CDR3 loop spans 15 amino acids. The V and J ends lost 4 bases and 5 bases respectively, with 15 bases between them. CDR3 DNA: TGTGCCACCAGTGACCTAACAGGGTTTGGAGATACGCAGTATTTT. Its protein product is CATSDLTGFGDTQYF.

CDR3 residues: CASSAWGVRDTDTQYF. The DNA for the CDR3 is TGTGCCAGCAGCGCCTGGGGGGTCCGGGACACAGATACGCAGTATTTT. The chain carries TRBV9 and TRBJ2-3; a possible D gene is TRBD2 (6 bases). Between the trimmed V and J ends, which lost 3 bases and 2 bases, there was a span of 16 bases. There are 16 residues in the CDR3. Germline V gene sequence: CDR1 SGDLS, CDR2 YYNGEE.

This rearrangement joins TRBV18 to TRBJ2-7, with D perhaps matching TRBD2 (6 bases). This CDR3 spans 15 amino acids. CDR1 is KGHSH and CDR2 is LQKENI in the germline V gene. Trimming cost V 2 bases and J 2 bases, with 13 bases left between them. The CDR3 DNA follows: TGTGCCAGCTCACCAACCGGGACTGGAACCTACGAGCAGTACTTC. This gives the protein CASSPTGTGTYEQYF.

The chain uses TRBV3-1 (or the pseudogene TRBV3-2) and TRBJ2-5; a weak D match, TRBD2 (5 bases). Germline CDR1 LGHDT, CDR2 YNNKEL (reference sequence). This CDR3 has 16 amino acids. V lost 0 bases, J lost 5 bases, and 16 bases lay in between. The CDR3 region has the DNA TGTGCCAGCAGCCAAGATATCGGACTTAGAAGTGAGACCCAGTACTTC. Translating it yields CASSQDIGLRSETQYF.

The gene calls are TRBV3-1 (or the pseudogene TRBV3-2) and TRBJ2-1, with 7 bases identical to TRBD1. Germline V lookup: CDR1 LGHDT, CDR2 YNNKEL (reference sequence). The CDR3 consists of 16 residues. With V trimmed by 0 bases and J by 3 bases, 5 bases remained unmatched. Here the CDR3 DNA reads TGTGCCAGCAGCCAAGAAGCCTCAGGGGGCTACAATGAGCAGTTCTTC. It yields the protein CASSQEASGGYNEQFF.

This rearrangement joins TRBV12-3 or TRBV12-4 to TRBJ1-5; D remains unclear. The CDR3 contains 11 residues. The V and J ends lost 8 bases and 4 bases respectively, with 6 bases between them. This CDR3 is CASGKNQPQHF. DNA for the CDR3: TGTGCCAGCGGCAAGAATCAGCCCCAGCATTTT.

The chain is built from TRBV18 and TRBJ1-1, with D possibly matching TRBD1 (6 bases). This CDR3 has 15 residues. The V gene lost 3 bases and the J gene lost 3 bases, with 14 bases spanning the gap. Germline CDR1 reads KGHSH; CDR2 reads LQKENI. CDR3: CASSPGRGGDTEAFF. For the CDR3, the DNA is TGTGCCAGCTCACCGGGAAGAGGGGGAGACACTGAAGCTTTCTTT. The variable domain in full, completed from reference TRBV18 and TRBJ1-1, reads NAGVMQNPRHLVRRRGQEARLRCSPMKGHSHVYWYRQLPEEGLKFMVYLQKENIIDESGMPKERFSAEFPKEGPSILRIQQVVRGDSAAYFCASSPGRGGDTEAFFGQGTRLTVV.